This TCR beta chain was recovered during a study of beta chain features in type 1 diabetes. Overall study: Patients were similar to healthy donors in age and gender (as well as in cell yields). Researchers looked at roughly 110 million sorted cells across all samples.

Overall study findings and caveats: TCRB CDR3s were moderately but significantly shorter in Type 1 diabetes patients in all four CD4+ subsets.

This clone was picked up one time. Its antigen is undetermined. cDNA synthesis used the whole RNA isolate, giving expressed TCRB sequences. The method was immunoSEQ multiplex PCR; TCRdb's version includes in-frame clones alone and lacks a portion of them. Here the sample spans hundreds of thousands of clones, about an eighth being singletons. The CDR3 sequence is 15 residues long. Germline V gene lookup returns CDR1 GTSNPN and CDR2 SVGIG (reference sequence). With V trimmed by 7 bases and J by 2 bases, 11 bases remained unmatched. Isolation of CD4+ naive, central memory, regulatory and stem cell-like memory cells was achieved by sorting via CD45RO/CCR7/CD25/CD127/CD95/CD27. Sort purity for all populations was recorded as exceeding 98%.

Sequencing was performed on naive CD4+ T cells from blood. This sequence originates from a man between 18 and 35 years old with type 1 diabetes. The chain combines TRBV30 with TRBJ1-5; TRBD1 aligns across 7 bases. The CDR3 loop is CALSNRQGGNQPQHF. The CDR3 DNA sequence: TGTGCCTTGAGCAACCGACAGGGAGGCAATCAGCCCCAGCATTTT.